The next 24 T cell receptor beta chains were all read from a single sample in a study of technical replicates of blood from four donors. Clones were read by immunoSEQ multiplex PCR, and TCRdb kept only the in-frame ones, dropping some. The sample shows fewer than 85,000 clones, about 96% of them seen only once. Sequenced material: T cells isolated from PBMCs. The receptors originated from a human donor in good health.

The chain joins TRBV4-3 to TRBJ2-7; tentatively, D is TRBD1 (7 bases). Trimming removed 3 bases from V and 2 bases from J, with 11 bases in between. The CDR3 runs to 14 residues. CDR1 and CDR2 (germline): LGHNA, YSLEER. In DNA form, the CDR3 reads TGCGCCAGCAGCCAGGCGGGACAGACCTACGAGCAGTACTTC. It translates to CASSQAGQTYEQYF.

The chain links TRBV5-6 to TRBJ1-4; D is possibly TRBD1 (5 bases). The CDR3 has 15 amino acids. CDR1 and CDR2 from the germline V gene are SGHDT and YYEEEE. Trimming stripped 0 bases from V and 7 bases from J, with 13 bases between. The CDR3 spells CASSLEAGLSEKLFF. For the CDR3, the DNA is TGTGCCAGCAGCTTGGAGGCAGGGCTAAGTGAAAAACTGTTTTTT.

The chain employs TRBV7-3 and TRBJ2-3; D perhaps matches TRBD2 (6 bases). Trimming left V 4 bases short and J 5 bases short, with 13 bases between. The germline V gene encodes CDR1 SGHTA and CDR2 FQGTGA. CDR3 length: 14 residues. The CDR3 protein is CASSWRPAGDTQYF. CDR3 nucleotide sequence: TGTGCCAGCAGCTGGAGACCAGCGGGAGATACGCAGTATTTT. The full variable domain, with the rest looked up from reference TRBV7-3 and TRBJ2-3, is GAGVSQTPSNKVTEKGKYVELRCDPISGHTALYWYRQSLGQGPEFLIYFQGTGAADDSGLPNDRFFAVRPEGSVSTLKIQRTERGDSAVYLCASSWRPAGDTQYFGPGTRLTVL.

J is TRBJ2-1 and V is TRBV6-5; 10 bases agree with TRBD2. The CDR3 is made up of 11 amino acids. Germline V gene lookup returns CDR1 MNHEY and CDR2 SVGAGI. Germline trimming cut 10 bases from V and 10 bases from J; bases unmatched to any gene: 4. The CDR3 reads CATRSGGEQFF. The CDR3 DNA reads TGTGCCACCCGTAGCGGGGGGGAGCAGTTCTTC.

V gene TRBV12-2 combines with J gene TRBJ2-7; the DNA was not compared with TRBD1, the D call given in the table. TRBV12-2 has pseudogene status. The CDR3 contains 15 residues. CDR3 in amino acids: CASRGRKGIPYEQYF. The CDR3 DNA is TGTGCAAGTCGCGGCCGGAAGGGGATTCCGTACGAGCAGTACTTC.

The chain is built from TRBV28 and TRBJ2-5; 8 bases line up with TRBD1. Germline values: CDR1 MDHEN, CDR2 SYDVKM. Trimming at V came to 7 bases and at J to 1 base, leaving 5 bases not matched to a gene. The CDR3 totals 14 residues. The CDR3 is CASTGGAFQETQYF. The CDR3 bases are TGTGCCAGCACAGGGGGCGCCTTCCAAGAGACCCAGTACTTC.

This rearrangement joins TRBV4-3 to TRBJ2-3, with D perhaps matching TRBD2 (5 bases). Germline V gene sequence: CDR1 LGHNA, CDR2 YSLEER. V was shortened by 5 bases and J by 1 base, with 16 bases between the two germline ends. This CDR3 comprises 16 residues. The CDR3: CASSTRRGMGTDTQYF. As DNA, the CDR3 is TGCGCCAGCAGCACCCGGCGAGGGATGGGCACAGATACGCAGTATTTT.

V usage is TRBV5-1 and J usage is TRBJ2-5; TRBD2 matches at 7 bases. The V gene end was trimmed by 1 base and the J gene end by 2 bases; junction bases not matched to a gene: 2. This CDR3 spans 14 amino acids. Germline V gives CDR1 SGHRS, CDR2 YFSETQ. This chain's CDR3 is CASSLLGGQETQYF. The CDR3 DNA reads TGCGCCAGCAGCTTGTTGGGAGGGCAAGAGACCCAGTACTTC.

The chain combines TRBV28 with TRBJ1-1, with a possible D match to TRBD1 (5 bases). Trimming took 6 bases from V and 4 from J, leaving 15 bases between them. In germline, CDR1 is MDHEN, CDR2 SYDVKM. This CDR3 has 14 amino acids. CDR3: CASRKRGSITEAFF. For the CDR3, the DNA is TGTGCCAGCAGGAAAAGGGGCTCTATCACTGAAGCTTTCTTT.

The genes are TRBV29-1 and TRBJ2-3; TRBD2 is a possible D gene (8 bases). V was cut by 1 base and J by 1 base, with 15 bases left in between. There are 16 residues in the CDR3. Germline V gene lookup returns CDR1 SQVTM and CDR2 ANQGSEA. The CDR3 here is CSVEVYRGLGTDTQYF. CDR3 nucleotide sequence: TGCAGCGTTGAAGTTTACAGGGGACTAGGCACAGATACGCAGTATTTT.

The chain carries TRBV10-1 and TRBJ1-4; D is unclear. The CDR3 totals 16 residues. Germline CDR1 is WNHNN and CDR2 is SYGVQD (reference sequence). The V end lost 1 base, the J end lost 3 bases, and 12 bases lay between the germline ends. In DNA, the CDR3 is TGCGCCAGCAGTGAGTACAGAACCCCAGCTAATGAAAAACTGTTTTTT. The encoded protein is CASSEYRTPANEKLFF.

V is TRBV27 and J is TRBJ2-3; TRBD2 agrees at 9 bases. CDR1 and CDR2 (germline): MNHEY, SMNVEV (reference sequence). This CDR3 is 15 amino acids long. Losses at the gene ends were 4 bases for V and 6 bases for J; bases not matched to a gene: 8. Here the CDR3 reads CASSYQLAGVDTQYF. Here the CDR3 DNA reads TGTGCCAGCAGTTATCAATTAGCGGGAGTGGATACGCAGTATTTT.

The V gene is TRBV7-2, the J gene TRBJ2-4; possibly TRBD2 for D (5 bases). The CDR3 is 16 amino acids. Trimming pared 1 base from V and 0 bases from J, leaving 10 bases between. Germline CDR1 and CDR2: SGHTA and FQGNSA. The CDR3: CASSLVSGLAKNIQYF. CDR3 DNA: TGTGCCAGCAGCTTAGTAAGCGGTTTAGCCAAAAACATTCAGTACTTC.

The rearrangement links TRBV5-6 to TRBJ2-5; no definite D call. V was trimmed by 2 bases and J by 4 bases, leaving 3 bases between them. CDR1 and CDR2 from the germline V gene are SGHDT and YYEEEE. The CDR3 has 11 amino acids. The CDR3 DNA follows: TGTGCCAGCAGCTTAGCAGAGACCCAGTACTTC. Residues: CASSLAETQYF.

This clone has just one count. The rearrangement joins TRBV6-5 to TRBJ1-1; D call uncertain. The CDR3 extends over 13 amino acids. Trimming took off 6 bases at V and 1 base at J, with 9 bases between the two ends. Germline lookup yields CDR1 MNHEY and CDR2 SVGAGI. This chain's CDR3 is CASSRTSNTEAFF. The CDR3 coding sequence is TGTGCCAGCAGCCGGACTTCGAACACTGAAGCTTTCTTT.

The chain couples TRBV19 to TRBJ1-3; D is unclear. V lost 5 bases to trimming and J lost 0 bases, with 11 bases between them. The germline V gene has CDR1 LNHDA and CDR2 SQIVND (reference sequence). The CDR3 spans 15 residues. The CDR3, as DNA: TGTGCCAGTAGTGAGTCGTGGGCCTCTGGAAACACCATATATTTT. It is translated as CASSESWASGNTIYF.

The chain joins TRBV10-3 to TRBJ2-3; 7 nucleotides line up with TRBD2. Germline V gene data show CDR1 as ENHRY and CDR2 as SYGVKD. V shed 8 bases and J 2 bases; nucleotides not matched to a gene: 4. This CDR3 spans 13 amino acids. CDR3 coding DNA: TGTGCCATCGGGACTACAAACACAGATACGCAGTATTTT. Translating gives CAIGTTNTDTQYF.

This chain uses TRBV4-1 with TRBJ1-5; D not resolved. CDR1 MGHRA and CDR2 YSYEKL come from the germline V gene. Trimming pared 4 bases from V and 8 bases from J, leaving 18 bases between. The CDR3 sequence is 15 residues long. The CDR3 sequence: CASSPTRPVKEPQHF. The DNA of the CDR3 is TGCGCCAGCAGCCCGACAAGACCGGTAAAAGAGCCCCAGCATTTT.

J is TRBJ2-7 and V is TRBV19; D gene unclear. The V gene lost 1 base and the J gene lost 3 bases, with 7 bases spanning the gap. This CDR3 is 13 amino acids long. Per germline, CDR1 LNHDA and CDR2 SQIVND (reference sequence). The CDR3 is CASSIGWSYEQYF. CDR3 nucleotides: TGTGCCAGTAGTATAGGCTGGAGCTACGAGCAGTACTTC. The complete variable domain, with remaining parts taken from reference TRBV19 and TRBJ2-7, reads DGGITQSPKYLFRKEGQNVTLSCEQNLNHDAMYWYRQDPGQGLRLIYYSQIVNDFQKGDIAEGYSVSREKKESFPLTVTSAQKNPTAFYLCASSIGWSYEQYFGPGTRLTVT.

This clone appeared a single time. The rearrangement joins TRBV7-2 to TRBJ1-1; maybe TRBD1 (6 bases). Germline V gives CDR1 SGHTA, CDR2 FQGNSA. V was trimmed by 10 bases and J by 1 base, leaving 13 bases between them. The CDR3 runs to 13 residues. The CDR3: CAIGRQANTEAFF. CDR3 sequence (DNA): TGTGCCATCGGACGACAGGCGAACACTGAAGCTTTCTTT.

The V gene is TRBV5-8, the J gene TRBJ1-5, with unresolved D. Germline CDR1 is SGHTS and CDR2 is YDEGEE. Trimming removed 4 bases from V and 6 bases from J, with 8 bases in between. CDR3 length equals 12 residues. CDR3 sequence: CASSPPGQPQHF. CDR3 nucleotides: TGTGCCAGCAGCCCCCCGGGTCAGCCCCAGCATTTT.

The CDR3: CASSIIRLAENTGELFF. CDR3 nucleotides: TGCGCCAGCAGCATAATACGACTAGCGGAGAACACCGGGGAGCTGTTTTTT. The chain recombines TRBV4-1 with TRBJ2-2; 9 nucleotides align to TRBD2. This CDR3 region has 17 residues. Germline lookup yields CDR1 MGHRA and CDR2 YSYEKL. V gave up 5 bases and J gave up 1 base; unmatched junction bases: 8.

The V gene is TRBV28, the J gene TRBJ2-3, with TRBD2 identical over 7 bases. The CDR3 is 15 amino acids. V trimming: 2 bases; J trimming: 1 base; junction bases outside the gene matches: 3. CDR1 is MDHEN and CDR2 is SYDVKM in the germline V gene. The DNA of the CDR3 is TGTGCCAGCAGTTTAGGCCTAGCGGGCACAGATACGCAGTATTTT. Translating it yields CASSLGLAGTDTQYF.

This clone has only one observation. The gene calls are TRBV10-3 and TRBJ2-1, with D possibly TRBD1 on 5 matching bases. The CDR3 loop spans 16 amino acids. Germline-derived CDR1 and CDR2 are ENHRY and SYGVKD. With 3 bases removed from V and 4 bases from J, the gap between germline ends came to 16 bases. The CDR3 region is CAISEIGAEEYNEQFF. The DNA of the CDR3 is TGTGCCATCAGTGAAATAGGGGCCGAAGAGTACAATGAGCAGTTCTTC.